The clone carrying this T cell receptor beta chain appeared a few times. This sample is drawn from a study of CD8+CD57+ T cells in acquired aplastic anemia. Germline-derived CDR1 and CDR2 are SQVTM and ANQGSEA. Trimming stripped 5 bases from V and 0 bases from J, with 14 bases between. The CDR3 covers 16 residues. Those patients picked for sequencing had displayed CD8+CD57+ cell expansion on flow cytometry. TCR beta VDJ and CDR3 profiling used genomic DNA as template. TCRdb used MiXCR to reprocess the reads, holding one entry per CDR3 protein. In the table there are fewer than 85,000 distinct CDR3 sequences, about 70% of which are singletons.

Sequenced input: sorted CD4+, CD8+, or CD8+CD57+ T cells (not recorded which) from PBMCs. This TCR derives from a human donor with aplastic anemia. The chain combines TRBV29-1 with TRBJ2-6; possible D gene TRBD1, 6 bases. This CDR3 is CSVTPGQNSGANVLTF. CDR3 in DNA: TGCAGCGTTACCCCTGGACAGAACTCTGGGGCCAACGTCCTGACTTTC.